A single sample gave rise to the 8 T cell receptor beta chains below, sequenced in a study of PD-L1 blockade in urothelial cancer (dated by TCRdb to the late 2010s). The library was built by means of the immunoSEQ multiplex PCR assay. What TCRdb holds here is the immuneACCESS table cut down to in-frame rearrangements. Part of the clones is not present; checked against another copy, under half of the missing clones reflect an unresolved V gene, and the others are unexplained. A total of 40,000 to 55,000 clones appear in this sample, roughly 84% of them only once. The ten biggest clones cover 20% to 25% of the sample. Read against the paper, the sample's time point label means: pretreatment peripheral blood. The sample was PBMCs, taken around atezolizumab (anti-PD-L1) treatment. These receptors were collected from a man in his sixties with urothelial cancer.

This clone was recorded only once. The rearrangement uses TRBV4-1 and TRBJ1-5; D is unresolved. Trimming took off 0 bases at V and 0 bases at J, with 6 bases between the two ends. CDR1 and CDR2 from the germline V gene are MGHRA and YSYEKL. The CDR3 length is 15 residues. The CDR3 here is CASSQDYYSNQPQHF. CDR3 sequence (DNA): TGCGCCAGCAGCCAAGATTACTATAGCAATCAGCCCCAGCATTTT.

The V gene is TRBV29-1, the J gene TRBJ2-7; TRBD2 aligns across 8 bases. The J segment lost 2 bases and the V segment lost 4 bases, leaving 7 bases of the junction unmatched. The CDR3 is 14 amino acids. Germline V CDR1 and CDR2: SQVTM, ANQGSEA. The CDR3 reads CSVGGKREPYEQYF. CDR3 nucleotide sequence: TGCAGCGTTGGGGGAAAGCGGGAGCCCTACGAGCAGTACTTC.

The chain carries TRBV27 and TRBJ2-5; D is perhaps TRBD1 (5 bases). The length of the CDR3 is 14 residues. Germline V lookup: CDR1 MNHEY, CDR2 SMNVEV (reference sequence). Trimming stripped 3 bases from V and 5 bases from J, with 13 bases between. The CDR3, as DNA: TGTGCCAGCAGTTTCGGGTTAAAGGGGGAGACCCAGTACTTC. This translates into CASSFGLKGETQYF.

The V gene is TRBV10-3, the J gene TRBJ1-6, with 10 bases matching TRBD1. CDR1 and CDR2 from the germline V gene are ENHRY and SYGVKD. V dropped 6 bases and J dropped 9; count of bases not matched to a gene: 5. CDR3 length equals 14 residues. CDR3 nucleotides: TGTGCCATCAGGGGGGGACAGGGGTCTTCACCCCTCCACTTT. Protein sequence: CAIRGGQGSSPLHF.

This clone was seen a few times. The chain joins TRBV19 to TRBJ2-2, with 7 bases lining up with TRBD1. V lost 7 bases, J lost 0 bases, and 14 bases stayed unmatched. The CDR3 sequence is 18 residues long. CDR1 is LNHDA and CDR2 is SQIVND in the germline V gene (reference sequence). CDR3 protein: CASNHPRTGLANTGELFF. The CDR3 coding sequence is TGTGCCAGTAACCACCCGAGGACAGGCCTCGCGAACACCGGGGAGCTGTTTTTT.

The chain couples TRBV7-9 to TRBJ2-5; 8 nucleotides agree with TRBD1. Germline V lookup: CDR1 SEHNR, CDR2 FQNEAQ (reference sequence). V shed 6 bases and J 5 bases; nucleotides not matched to a gene: 8. The CDR3 extends over 14 amino acids. The CDR3 bases are TGTGCCAGCAGACCAATGACAGGGGTCGAGACCCAGTACTTC. Its translation is CASRPMTGVETQYF.

The V and J genes are TRBV5-6 and TRBJ2-7; 8 positions agree with TRBD1. The CDR3 runs 14 residues. V trimming: 1 base; J trimming: 5 bases; junction bases outside the gene matches: 5. Per germline, CDR1 SGHDT and CDR2 YYEEEE. CDR3 loop: CASSLQGAMDEQYF. For the CDR3, the DNA is TGTGCCAGCAGCTTGCAGGGGGCGATGGACGAGCAGTACTTC.

V is TRBV6-5 and J is TRBJ2-5; TRBD2 matches at 11 bases. The CDR3 has 15 amino acids. Germline assignment: CDR1 MNHEY and CDR2 SVGAGI. Trimming removed 6 bases from V and 5 bases from J; junction bases left unmatched: 8. The CDR3 DNA reads as TGTGCCAGCAGCCGCACTAGCGGGAGCTTCGAGACCCAGTACTTC. This encodes CASSRTSGSFETQYF.